Shown below are 20 T cell receptor beta chains from a single sample sequenced in a study of shared clonotypes between healthy human individuals. Clones were read by immunoSEQ multiplex PCR, and TCRdb kept only the in-frame ones, dropping some. This sample carries 2 million to 2.5 million clones, 93% of them seen once, and the ten largest clones take about 0.39%. The sample taken for sequencing was naive CD4+ T cells from PBMCs. Subset noted: CD45RA+ positively selected. The origin of the receptors is a man aged 18 to 29 in good health. Some clones in this sample may be carry-over from other donors' samples.

Comments on this clone: Other DNA sequences from this sample encode an identical CDR3 as well. The chain's CDR3 is CASSLVVQETQYF. The CDR3 region has the DNA TGCGCCAGCAGCTTGGTGGTCCAAGAGACCCAGTACTTC. This chain links TRBV5-1 with TRBJ2-5; D is undetermined. In germline, CDR1 is SGHRS, CDR2 YFSETQ. The CDR3 is 13 amino acids. V lost 0 bases to trimming and J lost 1 base, with 4 bases between them.

This chain uses TRBV11-3 with TRBJ1-1; D remains ambiguous. CDR1 is SGHNT and CDR2 is YENEEA in the germline V gene. This CDR3 has 13 residues. V was shortened by 3 bases and J by 6 bases, with 11 bases between the two germline ends. In DNA form, the CDR3 reads TGTGCCAGCAGCTTCGGTCCAGGCGCTGAAGCTTTCTTT. This translates into CASSFGPGAEAFF.

The V gene is TRBV2, the J gene TRBJ1-3; D ambiguous. Germline V gives CDR1 SNHLY, CDR2 FYNNEI. The CDR3 totals 12 residues. V lost 8 bases and J lost 6, with 11 bases in between. The CDR3 loop reads CASGRVSNTIYF. In nucleotides, the CDR3 is TGTGCCAGCGGCCGGGTATCAAACACCATATATTTT.

The rearrangement joins TRBV19 to TRBJ2-2; TRBD1 matches 9 bases. The CDR3 has 15 amino acids. From germline, CDR1 is LNHDA and CDR2 SQIVND (reference sequence). J lost 5 bases, V lost 8 bases, and 9 bases had no gene match. In DNA, the CDR3 is TGTGCCAGTGGCCAAACAGGGGGCGCGACCGGGGAGCTGTTTTTT. This sequence encodes CASGQTGGATGELFF.

In the case of this clone: The sample contains more than one DNA sequence encoding this CDR3. This chain joins TRBV11-2 and TRBJ1-1; weak D call: TRBD1 (6 bases). The V end lost 5 bases, the J end lost 1 base, and 8 bases lay between the germline ends. Germline V lookup: CDR1 SGHAT, CDR2 FQNNGV. This CDR3 has 13 residues. CDR3 residues: CASSTDRNTEAFF. Written as DNA, the CDR3 is TGTGCCAGCAGCACGGACAGGAACACTGAAGCTTTCTTT.

V gene TRBV5-6 combines with J gene TRBJ2-5, with D perhaps TRBD1 or TRBD2 (5 bases each). Germline CDR1 and CDR2: SGHDT and YYEEEE. With 4 bases removed from V and 6 bases from J, the gap between germline ends came to 22 bases. This CDR3 comprises 16 residues. CDR3 residues: CASSPLWGTTVKTQYF. The CDR3 DNA is TGTGCCAGCAGCCCCTTGTGGGGGACCACGGTGAAGACCCAGTACTTC.

This clone appeared a single time. The rearrangement joins TRBV28 to TRBJ2-3, with TRBD1 as a possible D gene (6 bases). Germline CDR1 is MDHEN and CDR2 is SYDVKM. Deletions cut 2 bases from V and 0 bases from J, with 15 bases between. This CDR3 is 17 amino acids long. CDR3 DNA sequence: TGTGCCAGCAGTTTAGGCGGCAGGGGACCTAGCACAGATACGCAGTATTTT. Protein product: CASSLGGRGPSTDTQYF.

This clone was recorded once. V gene TRBV2 combines with J gene TRBJ1-5; D gene ambiguous. The germline gives CDR1 SNHLY, CDR2 FYNNEI. The V gene lost 1 base and the J gene lost 10 bases, with 11 bases spanning the gap. The CDR3 has 13 residues. The CDR3 sequence: CASSEGARQPQHF. For the CDR3, the DNA is TGTGCCAGCAGTGAAGGGGCCCGTCAACCCCAGCATTTT.

The V call is TRBV7-6, the J call TRBJ2-7; D is unclear. V was trimmed by 8 bases and J by 1 base, leaving 9 bases between them. The length of the CDR3 is 12 residues. Per the germline V gene, CDR1 is SGHVS and CDR2 is FNYEAQ. CDR3 bases: TGTGCCAGCGGTGGCAGGTCCTACGAGCAGTACTTC. Translating gives CASGGRSYEQYF.

The CDR3 sequence is CAITPKLGDRYYEQYF. The CDR3 coding sequence is TGTGCCATCACACCAAAGCTCGGGGACCGCTACTACGAGCAGTACTTC. The chain has TRBV9 and TRBJ2-7; D is tentatively TRBD1 or TRBD2 (5 bases each). V lost 9 bases, J lost 3 bases, and 25 bases lay in between. Per germline, CDR1 SGDLS and CDR2 YYNGEE. This CDR3 has 16 residues. Filled out from reference TRBV9 and TRBJ2-7, the complete variable domain reads DSGVTQTPKHLITATGQRVTLRCSPRSGDLSVYWYQQSLDQGLQFLIQYYNGEERAKGNILERFSAQQFPDLHSELNLSSLELGDSALYFCAITPKLGDRYYEQYFGPGTRLTVT.

V and J are TRBV4-1 and TRBJ1-2; D is ambiguous. This CDR3 contains 17 residues. V was pared by 0 bases and J by 4 bases, with 18 bases between. CDR1 MGHRA and CDR2 YSYEKL come from the germline V gene. CDR3 in amino acids: CASSQEISTSGVYGYTF. As DNA, the CDR3 is TGCGCCAGCAGCCAAGAAATTTCGACCTCTGGGGTCTATGGCTACACCTTC.

The chain joins TRBV11-3 to TRBJ2-2; 13 nucleotides line up with TRBD2. Per the germline V gene, CDR1 is SGHNT and CDR2 is YENEEA. V lost 4 bases to trimming and J lost 7 bases; unmatched junction nucleotides: 6. This CDR3 comprises 16 residues. The CDR3 DNA reads TGTGCCAGCAGCTCGACTAGCGGGAGGTATAGCGGGGAGCTGTTTTTT. It encodes CASSSTSGRYSGELFF.

The chain employs TRBV29-1 and TRBJ2-7; tentatively, D is TRBD1 or TRBD2 (5 bases each). Per the germline V gene, CDR1 is SQVTM and CDR2 is ANQGSEA. V lost 6 bases and J 6 bases, leaving 18 bases between the germline ends. The CDR3 is 13 amino acids. CDR3 nucleotides: TGCAGCGTGATCCTCCCGGGACCTTTCGAGCAGTACTTC. Protein sequence: CSVILPGPFEQYF.

A word on this clone: Other DNA sequences in this specimen translate into the identical CDR3. V is TRBV18 and J is TRBJ2-7; TRBD1 matches at 8 bases. There are 14 residues in the CDR3. Germline V gene lookup returns CDR1 KGHSH and CDR2 LQKENI. With V trimmed by 3 bases and J by 3 bases, 4 bases remained unmatched. Here the CDR3 DNA reads TGTGCCAGCTCACCCCCAGGACAGGGCTACGAGCAGTACTTC. This sequence encodes CASSPPGQGYEQYF.

This chain joins TRBV19 and TRBJ2-7, with D possibly TRBD1 on 6 matching bases. The CDR3 covers 14 residues. Trimming took 3 bases from V and 6 from J, leaving 15 bases between them. Germline lookup yields CDR1 LNHDA and CDR2 SQIVND (reference sequence). The CDR3 DNA reads as TGTGCCAGTAGTATCTTGGACAGAGGAGGCGAGCAGTACTTC. This sequence encodes CASSILDRGGEQYF.

V is TRBV5-1 and J is TRBJ2-7; maybe TRBD1 (6 bases). Trimming left V 5 bases short and J 0 bases short, with 18 bases between. Germline values: CDR1 SGHRS, CDR2 YFSETQ. CDR3 size: 16 residues. This CDR3 is CASRYGGAGASYEQYF. The CDR3 DNA reads TGCGCCAGCAGATATGGTGGGGCAGGGGCCTCCTACGAGCAGTACTTC.

The chain employs TRBV7-9 and TRBJ2-1, with 10 positions matching TRBD2. The length of the CDR3 is 18 residues. Germline V lookup: CDR1 SEHNR, CDR2 FQNEAQ (reference sequence). Trimming at V came to 3 bases and at J to 6 bases, leaving 14 bases not matched to a gene. CDR3 region: CASSFLGTSGKGGNEQFF. The CDR3 nucleotides read TGTGCCAGCAGCTTCCTCGGAACTAGCGGGAAAGGGGGCAATGAGCAGTTCTTC.

The V and J genes are TRBV6-1 and TRBJ1-1; unclear D gene. Trimming cost V 5 bases and J 3 bases, with 13 bases left between them. Per the germline V gene, CDR1 is MNHNS and CDR2 is SASEGT. The CDR3 consists of 14 residues. CDR3 sequence: CASSPRPGDTEAFF. CDR3 coding DNA: TGTGCCAGCAGTCCGAGACCCGGGGACACTGAAGCTTTCTTT.

The V gene is TRBV5-1, the J gene TRBJ2-1; perhaps TRBD2 as D (6 bases). The CDR3 consists of 15 residues. Per the germline V gene, CDR1 is SGHRS and CDR2 is YFSETQ. Trimming removed 1 base from V and 6 bases from J, with 14 bases in between. As DNA, the CDR3 is TGCGCCAGCAGCTTGTCGGGGGAAGCCGCCAATGAGCAGTTCTTC. This sequence encodes CASSLSGEAANEQFF.

The chain recombines TRBV10-1 with TRBJ2-1; 10 bases map to TRBD2. This CDR3 comprises 18 residues. Germline-derived CDR1 and CDR2 are WNHNN and SYGVQD (reference sequence). V dropped 6 bases and J dropped 4; count of bases not matched to a gene: 15. The CDR3: CASSQYLAGGSGYNEQFF. CDR3 DNA: TGCGCCAGCAGCCAATATTTAGCGGGAGGATCGGGATACAATGAGCAGTTCTTC.